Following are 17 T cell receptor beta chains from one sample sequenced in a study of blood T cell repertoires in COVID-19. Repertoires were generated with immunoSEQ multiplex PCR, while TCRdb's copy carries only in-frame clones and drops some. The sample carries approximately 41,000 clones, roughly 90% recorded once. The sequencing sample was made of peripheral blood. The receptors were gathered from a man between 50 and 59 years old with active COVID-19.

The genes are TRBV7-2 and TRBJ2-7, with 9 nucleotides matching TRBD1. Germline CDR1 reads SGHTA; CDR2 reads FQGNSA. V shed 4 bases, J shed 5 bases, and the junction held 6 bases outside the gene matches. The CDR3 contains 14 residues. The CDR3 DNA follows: TGTGCCAGCAGCTGGGGACAGGGTCGACACGAGCAGTACTTC. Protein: CASSWGQGRHEQYF.

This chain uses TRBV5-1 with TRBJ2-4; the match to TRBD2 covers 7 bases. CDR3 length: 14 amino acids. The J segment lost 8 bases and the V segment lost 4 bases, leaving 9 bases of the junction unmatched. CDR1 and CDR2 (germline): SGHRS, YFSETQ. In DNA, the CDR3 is TGCGCCAGCAGCCCGTCGCGGGAGAGCCACATTCAGTACTTC. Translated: CASSPSRESHIQYF.

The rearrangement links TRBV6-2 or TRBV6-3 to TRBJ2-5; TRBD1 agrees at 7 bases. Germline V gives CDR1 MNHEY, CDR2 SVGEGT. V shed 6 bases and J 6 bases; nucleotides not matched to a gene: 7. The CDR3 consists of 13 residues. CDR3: CASSKTGLKTQYF. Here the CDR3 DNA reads TGTGCCAGCAGCAAGACAGGGTTGAAGACCCAGTACTTC.

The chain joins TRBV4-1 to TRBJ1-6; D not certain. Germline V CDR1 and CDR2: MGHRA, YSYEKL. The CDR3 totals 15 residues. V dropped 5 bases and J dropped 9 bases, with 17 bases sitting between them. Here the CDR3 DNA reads TGCGCCAGCAGCTCTTCTACTCGCTCATTTTCACCCCTCCACTTT. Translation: CASSSSTRSFSPLHF.

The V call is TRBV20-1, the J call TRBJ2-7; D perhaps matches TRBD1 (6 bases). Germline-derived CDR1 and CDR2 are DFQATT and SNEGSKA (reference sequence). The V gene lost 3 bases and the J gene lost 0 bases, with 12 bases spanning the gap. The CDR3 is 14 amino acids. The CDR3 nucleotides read TGCAGTGCTAGTACCGGGACAAGCTCCTACGAGCAGTACTTC. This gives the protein CSASTGTSSYEQYF.

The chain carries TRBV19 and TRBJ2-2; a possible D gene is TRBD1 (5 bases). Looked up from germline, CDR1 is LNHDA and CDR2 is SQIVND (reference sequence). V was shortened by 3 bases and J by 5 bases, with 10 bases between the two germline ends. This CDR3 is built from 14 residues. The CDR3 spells CASSIRGKTGELFF. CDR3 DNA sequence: TGTGCCAGTAGTATTAGGGGAAAGACCGGGGAGCTGTTTTTT.

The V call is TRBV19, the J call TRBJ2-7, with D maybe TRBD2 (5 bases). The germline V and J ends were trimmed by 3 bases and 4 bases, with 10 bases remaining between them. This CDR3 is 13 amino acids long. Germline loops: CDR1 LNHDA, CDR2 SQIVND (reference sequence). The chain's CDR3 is CASSISAAYEQYF. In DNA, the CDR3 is TGTGCCAGTAGTATCTCAGCGGCATACGAGCAGTACTTC.

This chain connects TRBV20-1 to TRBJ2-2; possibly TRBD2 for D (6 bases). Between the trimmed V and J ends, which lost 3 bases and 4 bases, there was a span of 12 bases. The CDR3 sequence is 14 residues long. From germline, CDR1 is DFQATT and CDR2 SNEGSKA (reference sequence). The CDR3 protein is CSASMAGRTGELFF. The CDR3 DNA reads TGCAGTGCTAGTATGGCGGGACGCACCGGGGAGCTGTTTTTT.

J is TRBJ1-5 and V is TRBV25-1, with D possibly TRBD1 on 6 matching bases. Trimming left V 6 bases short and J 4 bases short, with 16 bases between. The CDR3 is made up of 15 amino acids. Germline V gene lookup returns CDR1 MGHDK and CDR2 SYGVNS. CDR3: CASRLSDSKNQPQHF. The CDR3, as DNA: TGTGCCAGCAGGCTCTCGGACAGCAAAAATCAGCCCCAGCATTTT. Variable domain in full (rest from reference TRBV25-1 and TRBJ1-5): EADIYQTPRYLVIGTGKKITLECSQTMGHDKMYWYQQDPGMELHLIHYSYGVNSTEKGDLSSESTVSRIRTEHFPLTLESARPSHTSQYLCASRLSDSKNQPQHFGDGTRLSIL.

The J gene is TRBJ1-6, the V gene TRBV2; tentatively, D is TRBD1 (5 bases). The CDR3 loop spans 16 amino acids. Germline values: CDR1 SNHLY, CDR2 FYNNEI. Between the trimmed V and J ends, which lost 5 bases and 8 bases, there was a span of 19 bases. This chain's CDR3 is CASSSPGLGVDSPLHF. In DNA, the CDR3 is TGTGCCAGCAGTAGCCCGGGACTCGGGGTGGATTCACCCCTCCACTTT.

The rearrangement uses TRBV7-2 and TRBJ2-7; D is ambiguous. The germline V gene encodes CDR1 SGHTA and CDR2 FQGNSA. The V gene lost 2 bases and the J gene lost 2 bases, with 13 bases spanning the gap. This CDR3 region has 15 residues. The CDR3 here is CASSLPLNRAYEQYF. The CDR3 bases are TGTGCCAGCAGCTTACCGCTGAACAGAGCCTACGAGCAGTACTTC.

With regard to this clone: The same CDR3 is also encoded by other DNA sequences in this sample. The CDR3 sequence: CASSLIPSGSSYNEQFF. CDR3 DNA sequence: TGTGCCAGCAGCTTAATCCCCAGCGGGAGCTCCTACAATGAGCAGTTCTTC. This chain connects TRBV7-3 to TRBJ2-1; 8 bases match TRBD2. Losses at the gene ends were 1 base for V and 0 bases for J; bases not matched to a gene: 5. Germline assignment: CDR1 SGHTA and CDR2 FQGTGA. CDR3 length equals 17 residues.

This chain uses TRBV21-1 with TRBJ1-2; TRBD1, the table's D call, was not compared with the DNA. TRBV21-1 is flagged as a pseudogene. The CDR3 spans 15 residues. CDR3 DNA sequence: TGTGCCAGCAGCAAAGTCTGCAGGGGCAAGTATGGCTACACCTTC. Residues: CASSKVCRGKYGYTF.

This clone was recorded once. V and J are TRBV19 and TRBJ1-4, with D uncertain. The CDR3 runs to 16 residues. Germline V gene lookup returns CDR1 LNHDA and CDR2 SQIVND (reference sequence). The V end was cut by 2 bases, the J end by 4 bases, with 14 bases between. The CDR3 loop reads CASSILTDADNEKLFF. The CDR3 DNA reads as TGTGCCAGTAGTATATTGACCGACGCGGATAATGAAAAACTGTTTTTT.

CDR3 in amino acids: CASSFRQGVTQYF. The CDR3, as DNA: TGTGCCAGCAGTTTCAGACAGGGGGTGACCCAGTACTTC. This sequence joins TRBV12-3 or TRBV12-4 and TRBJ2-5, with 9 bases lining up with TRBD1. The length of the CDR3 is 13 residues. The trim removed 3 bases at V and 7 bases at J, leaving 3 bases unmatched.

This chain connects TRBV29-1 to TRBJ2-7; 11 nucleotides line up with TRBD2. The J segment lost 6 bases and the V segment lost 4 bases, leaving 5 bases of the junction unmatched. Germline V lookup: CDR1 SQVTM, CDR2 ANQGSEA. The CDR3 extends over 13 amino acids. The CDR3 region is CSVVAGGWGEQYF. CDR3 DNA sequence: TGCAGCGTTGTAGCGGGAGGGTGGGGCGAGCAGTACTTC.

In DNA, the CDR3 is TGTGCCAGTAGTCCGTCTGGGGGCCGTCATGAAAAACTGTTTTTT. This gives the protein CASSPSGGRHEKLFF. The gene calls are TRBV19 and TRBJ1-4; tentatively, D is TRBD1 (6 bases). The CDR3 sequence is 15 residues long. V lost 5 bases and J lost 6, with 16 bases in between. Germline V gene lookup returns CDR1 LNHDA and CDR2 SQIVND (reference sequence).